This T cell receptor (beta chain) was obtained from a study of blood T cell repertoires in COVID-19 (dated by TCRdb to the early 2020s). Background on the whole study: The collaborator samples originated in the United States, Italy and Spain and spanned the acute and convalescent phases of COVID-19. The prospective study material was composed of cDNA or gDNA derived from T cells, B-cell-depleted T cells, or PBMCs. The dataset comprised deeply sampled blood TCRbeta repertoires from subjects exposed to, actively infected with, or recovered from COVID-19. A freely available public database, intended as a resource for researchers studying the immune response to SARS-CoV-2, is where the repertoires were released. Samples came from the ongoing ImmuneRACE study (first 160 participants) plus 1,254 subjects from 6 global collaborators. A de-identified subject ID, COVID-19 status, age in years and sex were almost always included in the sample metadata. Where available, HLA class I and class II types were obtained from metadata supplied by the sample provider rather than from assay-based typing. Points the paper makes about the study in general: How much clinical and demographic metadata was included differed by source and by participant, and the metadata was provided uncurated.

Worth noting for this clone: Its antigen is still unknown. Per-nucleotide qualities are absent, and no much larger clonotype sits a single base away.

Each collaborating institution followed its own protocols to collect whole blood in K2EDTA tubes. For TCRbeta analysis, collaborators shipped samples in one of three forms: frozen whole blood, isolated PBMCs, or DNA extracted from either of those sample types. TCRbeta CDR3 regions were amplified from genomic DNA by means of the immunoSEQ Assay, a bias-controlled multiplex PCR. The paper's processing steps were these. Nucleated cell counts per sample were estimated from amplification of reference gene primers within the assay. To quantify the absolute abundance of each unique TCRbeta CDR3 rearrangement, sequence reads were collapsed and filtered. For each sample, productive Simpson clonality was calculated by taking the square root of Simpson's diversity index across productive rearrangements. What TCRdb holds here is the immuneACCESS table cut down to in-frame rearrangements. Part of the clones is not present; checked against another copy, under half of the missing clones reflect an unresolved V gene, and the others are unexplained. V and J calls and clone size are given by that table; D and trimming were obtained from the DNA. A total of about 240,000 clones appear in this sample, 83% of them only once. Over 4.5% of the sample belongs to the ten largest clones.

The CDR3 starts with the cysteine, ends with the phenylalanine, and has 15 residues. Only CDR3 DNA remains: 45 bases, in frame from the first base. The germline V gene encodes CDR1 LNHDA and CDR2 SQIVND (reference sequence). The trim is 3 bases for V and 0 bases for J, with a gap of 6 bases between the germline ends. This receptor was obtained from a human donor in a cohort sampled during active COVID-19. Sequenced sample: peripheral blood. The sequence links TRBV19 to TRBJ2-6, with the D gene too uncertain to name. The CDR3 sequence is CASSMRSSGANVLTF. The nucleotide sequence reads as follows: TGTGCCAGTAGTATGAGGAGCTCTGGGGCCAACGTCCTGACTTTC.